One and the same sample provided the 14 T cell receptor beta chains below, sequenced in a study of HIV-infected patients and healthy controls. About 550 ng RNA was reverse transcribed with alpha and beta constant-region primers. Alpha and beta chain libraries were made separately by chain-specific third strand synthesis with multiplexing indices. In TCRdb, the 5' RACE reads were re-called with MiXCR into one record per CDR3 protein. The top ten hold around 22% of the sample, which has more than 9,000 distinct CDR3 sequences, around 9% seen once. No cell fractionation was done, so the repertoire covers all unsorted peripheral blood T cells. The sample consisted of blood, taken before antiretroviral therapy. The receptors here all came from an adult with HIV infection. The donor label of this sample is uncertain.

This clonotype was seen many times. The rearrangement joins TRBV7-8 to TRBJ2-2; no firm D call. This CDR3 contains 15 residues. CDR1 is SGHVS, CDR2 FQNEAQ, per germline. Trimming pared 2 bases from V and 6 bases from J, leaving 13 bases between. DNA of the CDR3: TGTGCCAGCAGCTTACTAGGGATCGCATCCGGGGAGCTGTTTTTT. Its translation: CASSLLGIASGELFF.

This clonotype showed up just a few times. J is TRBJ2-7 and V is TRBV7-8; D perhaps matches TRBD2 (5 bases). The germline V and J ends were trimmed by 5 bases and 3 bases, with 11 bases remaining between them. The CDR3 runs to 13 residues. In germline, CDR1 is SGHVS, CDR2 FQNEAQ. The CDR3 sequence: CASSRTRDYEQYF. The CDR3 nucleotides are TGTGCCAGCAGCCGTACCCGGGACTACGAGCAGTACTTC.

This clonotype is judged medium-sized (0.01 to 0.1%). The gene calls are TRBV7-2 and TRBJ2-5, with unresolved D. The germline V gene has CDR1 SGHTA and CDR2 FQGNSA. CDR3 length: 11 amino acids. Trimming cost V 5 bases and J 2 bases, with 3 bases left between them. CDR3 in amino acids: CASSVQETQYF. CDR3 coding DNA: TGTGCCAGCAGCGTTCAAGAGACCCAGTACTTC.

This clonotype was observed many times. The J gene is TRBJ2-1, the V gene TRBV6-5; 8 nucleotides line up with TRBD2. Germline V CDR1 and CDR2: MNHEY, SVGAGI. The CDR3 is made up of 16 amino acids. After removal of 6 bases from V and 4 bases from J, the junction contained 11 bases not matched to a gene. The CDR3 DNA is TGTGCCAGCAGGTCCGGGGGGGGAGGGGAATACAATGAGCAGTTCTTC. This translates into CASRSGGGGEYNEQFF.

This clonotype was picked up many times. The genes are TRBV28 and TRBJ2-4, with D tentatively TRBD1 (6 bases). The V gene lost 6 bases and the J gene lost 6 bases, with 15 bases spanning the gap. The CDR3 consists of 14 residues. Germline V gene data show CDR1 as MDHEN and CDR2 as SYDVKM. CDR3 coding DNA: TGTGCCAGCAGCATAACAGGGCGAGGAAACATTCAGTACTTC. Protein sequence: CASSITGRGNIQYF.

This clonotype was seen a handful of times. The V and J genes are TRBV12-3 or TRBV12-4 and TRBJ1-1; D is possibly TRBD1 (6 bases). CDR3 length: 17 amino acids. V lost 6 bases and J 3 bases, leaving 23 bases between the germline ends. CDR3 nucleotides: TGTGCCAGCAGCTTCAACCCGGGACAAACTCCTCACACTGAAGCTTTCTTT. Its translation is CASSFNPGQTPHTEAFF.

This clonotype was found a few times. This chain uses TRBV7-2 with TRBJ2-3; 8 nucleotides match TRBD1. CDR3 size: 15 residues. Germline CDR1 reads SGHTA; CDR2 reads FQGNSA. Trimming took 3 bases from V and 4 from J; bases not matched to a gene: 6. CDR3 DNA sequence: TGTGCCAGCAGCTTCGACAGGGGAACGGCAGATACGCAGTATTTT. It translates to CASSFDRGTADTQYF. Variable domain in full (rest from reference TRBV7-2 and TRBJ2-3): GAGVSQSPSNKVTEKGKDVELRCDPISGHTALYWYRQSLGQGLEFLIYFQGNSAPDKSGLPSDRFSAERTGGSVSTLTIQRTQQEDSAVYLCASSFDRGTADTQYFGPGTRLTVL.

The rearrangement uses TRBV6-1 and TRBJ1-4, with a weak D call TRBD1 (5 bases). Trimming took off 7 bases at V and 10 bases at J, with 22 bases between the two ends. CDR1 and CDR2 from the germline V gene are MNHNS and SASEGT. CDR3 length: 15 residues. CDR3 amino acids: CASKMDPVPGGKLFF. CDR3 nucleotide sequence: TGTGCCAGCAAGATGGATCCAGTGCCCGGGGGAAAACTGTTTTTT.

V is TRBV7-2 and J is TRBJ2-1; 7 positions agree with TRBD1. This CDR3 contains 15 residues. Trimming took 4 bases from V and 7 from J; bases not matched to a gene: 10. Germline V gene lookup returns CDR1 SGHTA and CDR2 FQGNSA. CDR3: CASSSWTGLWNEQFF. The DNA of the CDR3 is TGTGCCAGCAGCTCCTGGACAGGTCTATGGAATGAGCAGTTCTTC.

This clonotype was seen more than once but under ten times. The chain combines TRBV6-6 with TRBJ1-6; 7 nucleotides match TRBD1. The CDR3 covers 13 residues. Trimming removed 10 bases from V and 5 bases from J; junction bases left unmatched: 5. Germline-derived CDR1 and CDR2 are MNHNY and SVGAGI (reference sequence). The CDR3: CATRTGNNSPLHF. The CDR3 DNA sequence: TGTGCCACCCGGACAGGAAATAATTCACCCCTCCACTTT.

At least ten counts were recorded for this clonotype. V gene TRBV6-2 or TRBV6-3 combines with J gene TRBJ2-5; D perhaps matches TRBD1 (6 bases). Germline CDR1 and CDR2: MNHEY and SVGEGT. The V gene lost 5 bases and the J gene lost 5 bases, with 15 bases spanning the gap. CDR3 length: 14 amino acids. The CDR3 DNA is TGTGCCAGCAGTATACAGGGTGCGGTCGAGACCCAGTACTTC. This translates into CASSIQGAVETQYF.

With regard to this clonotype: This may stem from a read error, because a much larger clone lies one nucleotide away. The chain has TRBV19 and TRBJ2-7; 7 bases map to TRBD2. Trimming at V came to 4 bases and at J to 4 bases, leaving 7 bases not matched to a gene. The CDR3 has 14 amino acids. Germline assignment: CDR1 LNHDA and CDR2 SQIVND (reference sequence). The CDR3 region is CASSTTSRTYEQYF. The DNA of the CDR3 is TGTGCCAGTAGTACGACTAGCAGGACTTACGAGCAGTACTTC.

In this sample, this clonotype turned up many times. The chain employs TRBV7-3 and TRBJ2-5, with D possibly TRBD1 on 6 matching bases. V was clipped by 2 bases and J by 4 bases, with 11 bases between them. Germline CDR1 SGHTA, CDR2 FQGTGA. The CDR3 loop spans 14 amino acids. CDR3 DNA: TGTGCCAGCAGCTTAGGCGGCAGGGGAGAGACCCAGTACTTC. Its protein is CASSLGGRGETQYF.

This clonotype was counted at least ten times. The genes are TRBV3-1 and TRBJ2-1, with D tentatively TRBD1 (6 bases). This CDR3 spans 13 amino acids. The V gene lost 0 bases and the J gene lost 15 bases, with 15 bases spanning the gap. In germline, CDR1 is LGHDT, CDR2 YNNKEL (reference sequence). CDR3 protein: CASSQESGVWPFF. CDR3 nucleotides: TGTGCCAGCAGCCAAGAATCAGGGGTTTGGCCGTTCTTC.